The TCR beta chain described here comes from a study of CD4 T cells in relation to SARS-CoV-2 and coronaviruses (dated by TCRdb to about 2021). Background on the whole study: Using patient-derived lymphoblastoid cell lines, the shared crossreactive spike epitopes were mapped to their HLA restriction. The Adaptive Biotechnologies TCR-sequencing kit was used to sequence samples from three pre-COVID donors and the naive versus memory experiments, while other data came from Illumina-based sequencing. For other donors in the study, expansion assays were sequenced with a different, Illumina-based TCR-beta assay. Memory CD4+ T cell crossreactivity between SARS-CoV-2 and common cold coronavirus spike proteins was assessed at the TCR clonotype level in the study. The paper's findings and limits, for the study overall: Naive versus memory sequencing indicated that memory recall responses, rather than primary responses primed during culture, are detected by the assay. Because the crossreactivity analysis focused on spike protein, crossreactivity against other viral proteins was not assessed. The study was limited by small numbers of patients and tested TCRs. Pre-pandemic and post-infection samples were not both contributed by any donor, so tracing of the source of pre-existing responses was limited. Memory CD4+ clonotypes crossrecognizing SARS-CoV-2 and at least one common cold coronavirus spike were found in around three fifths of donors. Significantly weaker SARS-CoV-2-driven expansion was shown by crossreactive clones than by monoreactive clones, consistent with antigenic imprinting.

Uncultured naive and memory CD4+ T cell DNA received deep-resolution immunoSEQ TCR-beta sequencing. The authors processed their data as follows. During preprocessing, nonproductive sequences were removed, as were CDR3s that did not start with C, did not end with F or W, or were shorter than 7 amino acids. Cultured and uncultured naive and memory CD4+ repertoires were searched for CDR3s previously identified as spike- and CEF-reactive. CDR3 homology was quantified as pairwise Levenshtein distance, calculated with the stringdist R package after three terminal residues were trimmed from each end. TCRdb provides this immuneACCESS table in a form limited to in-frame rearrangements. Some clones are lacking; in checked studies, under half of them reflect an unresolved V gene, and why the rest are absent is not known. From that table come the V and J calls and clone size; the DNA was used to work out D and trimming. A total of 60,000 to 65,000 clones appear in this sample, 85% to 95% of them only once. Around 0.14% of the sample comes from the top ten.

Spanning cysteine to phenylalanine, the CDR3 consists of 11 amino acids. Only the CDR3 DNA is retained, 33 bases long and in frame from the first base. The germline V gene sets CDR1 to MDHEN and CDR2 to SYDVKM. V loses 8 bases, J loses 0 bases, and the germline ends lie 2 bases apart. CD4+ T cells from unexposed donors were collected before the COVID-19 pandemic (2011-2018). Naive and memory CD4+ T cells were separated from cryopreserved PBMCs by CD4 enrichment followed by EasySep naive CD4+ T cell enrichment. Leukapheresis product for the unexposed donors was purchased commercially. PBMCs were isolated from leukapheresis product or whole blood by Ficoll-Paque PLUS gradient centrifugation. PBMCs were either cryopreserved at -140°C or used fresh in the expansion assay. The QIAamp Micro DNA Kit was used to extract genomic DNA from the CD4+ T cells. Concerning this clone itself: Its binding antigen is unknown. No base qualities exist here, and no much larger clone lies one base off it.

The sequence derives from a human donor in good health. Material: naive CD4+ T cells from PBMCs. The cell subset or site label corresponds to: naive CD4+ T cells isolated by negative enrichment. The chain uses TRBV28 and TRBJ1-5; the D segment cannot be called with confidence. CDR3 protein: CASGSNQPQHF. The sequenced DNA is TGTGCCAGCGGTAGCAATCAGCCCCAGCATTTT.